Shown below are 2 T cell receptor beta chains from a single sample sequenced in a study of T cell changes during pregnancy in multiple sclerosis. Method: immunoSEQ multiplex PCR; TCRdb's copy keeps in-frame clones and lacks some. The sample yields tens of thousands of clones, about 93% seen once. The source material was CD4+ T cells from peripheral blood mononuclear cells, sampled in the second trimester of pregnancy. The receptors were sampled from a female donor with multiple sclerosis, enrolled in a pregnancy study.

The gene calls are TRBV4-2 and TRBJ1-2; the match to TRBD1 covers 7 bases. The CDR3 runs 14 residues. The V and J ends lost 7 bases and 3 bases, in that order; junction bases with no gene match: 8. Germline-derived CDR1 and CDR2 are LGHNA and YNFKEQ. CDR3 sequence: CASTSTGKDYGYTF. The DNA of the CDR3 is TGTGCCAGCACGTCGACAGGGAAGGACTATGGCTACACCTTC.

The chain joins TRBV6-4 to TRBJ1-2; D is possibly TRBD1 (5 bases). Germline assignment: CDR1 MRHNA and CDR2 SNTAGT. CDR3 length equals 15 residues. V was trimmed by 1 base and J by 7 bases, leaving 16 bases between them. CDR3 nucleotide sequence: TGTGCCAGCAGTGACTTGGCAGGGCCTATCGGTGGCTACACCTTC. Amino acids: CASSDLAGPIGGYTF.